A single sample is the source of the 15 T cell receptor beta chains below, sequenced in a study of PD-1 blockade in classical Hodgkin lymphoma. Relapse after autologous stem cell transplantation occurred in every patient, and brentuximab vedotin exposure varied. The repertoire was sequenced with immunoSEQ multiplex PCR; TCRdb's copy has only in-frame clones and lacks some. The sample lists more than 85,000 clones, nearly 95% occurring once. Sequences were derived from peripheral blood mononuclear cells (PBMCs), sampled before the second cycle of nivolumab. All receptors derive from a human donor with classical Hodgkin lymphoma.

V usage is TRBV6-1 and J usage is TRBJ2-2, with a possible D match to TRBD2 (6 bases). With 2 bases removed from V and 5 bases from J, the gap between germline ends came to 12 bases. The CDR3 has 15 amino acids. Germline CDR1 reads MNHNS; CDR2 reads SASEGT. The CDR3 loop is CASSEPGELTGELFF. The CDR3 region has the DNA TGTGCCAGCAGTGAACCGGGGGAGTTGACCGGGGAGCTGTTTTTT.

V and J are TRBV6-1 and TRBJ2-1; maybe TRBD1 (5 bases). CDR1 is MNHNS, CDR2 SASEGT, per germline. The V end lost 0 bases, the J end lost 2 bases, and 26 bases lay between the germline ends. There are 21 residues in the CDR3. The CDR3 loop is CASSEAMSPILLRQTYNEQFF. CDR3 nucleotides: TGTGCCAGCAGTGAAGCGATGTCCCCAATCCTCCTGAGACAGACCTACAATGAGCAGTTCTTC.

The chain carries TRBV9 and TRBJ2-7; D may match TRBD1 or TRBD2 (5 bases each). The CDR3 is 15 amino acids. The V gene's germline CDR1 is SGDLS and CDR2 YYNGEE. V lost 0 bases and J 7 bases, leaving 17 bases between the germline ends. The CDR3 DNA reads as TGTGCCAGCAGCGTAGGGGCAGGGAGCTCGGAAGAGCAGTACTTC. Encoded protein: CASSVGAGSSEEQYF. Filled out from reference TRBV9 and TRBJ2-7, the complete variable domain reads DSGVTQTPKHLITATGQRVTLRCSPRSGDLSVYWYQQSLDQGLQFLIQYYNGEERAKGNILERFSAQQFPDLHSELNLSSLELGDSALYFCASSVGAGSSEEQYFGPGTRLTVT.

The chain couples TRBV29-1 to TRBJ1-5; no clear D. This CDR3 is built from 13 residues. V gave up 0 bases and J gave up 2 bases, with 5 bases separating them. Germline CDR1 reads SQVTM; CDR2 reads ANQGSEA. In DNA form, the CDR3 reads TGCAGCGTTGAAGAGGGTGGCAATCAGCCCCAGCATTTT. It encodes CSVEEGGNQPQHF. Supplemented by reference TRBV29-1 and TRBJ1-5, the full variable domain reads SAVISQKPSRDICQRGTSLTIQCQVDSQVTMMFWYRQQPGQSLTLIATANQGSEATYESGFVIDKFPISRPNLTFSTLTVSNMSPEDSSIYLCSVEEGGNQPQHFGDGTRLSIL.

The rearrangement uses TRBV11-1 and TRBJ2-2; D not resolved. V dropped 6 bases and J dropped 7 bases, with 12 bases sitting between them. The CDR3 contains 13 residues. The germline CDR1 and CDR2 sequences are SGHAT and FQDESV (reference sequence). The CDR3 spells CASSQLRNGELFF. CDR3 nucleotide sequence: TGTGCCAGCAGTCAACTTCGGAACGGGGAGCTGTTTTTT.

This CDR3 is CASSPLRTPTYEQYF. The CDR3 DNA is TGTGCCAGCTCACCACTGCGGACACCGACCTACGAGCAGTACTTC. The chain uses TRBV18 and TRBJ2-5, with a tentative D call TRBD1 (5 bases). The J call may be wrong; the DNA end is better matched by TRBJ2-7. The CDR3 extends over 15 amino acids. Germline V CDR1 and CDR2: KGHSH, LQKENI.

The chain links TRBV15 to TRBJ2-5; TRBD2 is a possible D gene (5 bases). The CDR3 loop spans 16 amino acids. Trimming removed 1 base at V and 5 bases at J, with 17 bases between. The germline V gene has CDR1 LNHNV and CDR2 YYDKDF (reference sequence). CDR3 amino acids: CATSRGLRGKWETQYF. The CDR3 region has the DNA TGTGCCACCAGCAGAGGGCTCCGGGGAAAGTGGGAGACCCAGTACTTC. The entire variable domain, with the rest obtained from reference TRBV15 and TRBJ2-5, is as follows: DAMVIQNPRYQVTQFGKPVTLSCSQTLNHNVMYWYQQKSSQAPKLLFHYYDKDFNNEADTPDNFQSRRPNTSFCFLDIRSPGLGDTAMYLCATSRGLRGKWETQYFGPGTRLLVL.

The V and J genes are TRBV9 and TRBJ2-1; D may correspond to TRBD1 or TRBD2 (5 bases each). Germline lookup yields CDR1 SGDLS and CDR2 YYNGEE. CDR3 length: 15 amino acids. V shed 3 bases and J shed 0 bases, with 10 bases lying between them. As DNA, the CDR3 is TGTGCCAGCAGCGCAGAGGGGCGCTCCTACAATGAGCAGTTCTTC. Its translation: CASSAEGRSYNEQFF.

About this clone itself: Distinct nucleotide sequences in the sample also encode this CDR3. This rearrangement joins TRBV5-1 to TRBJ1-2; 9 bases are shared with TRBD1. This CDR3 has 13 residues. Germline assignment: CDR1 SGHRS and CDR2 YFSETQ. The V and J ends lost 4 bases and 4 bases, in that order; junction bases with no gene match: 2. The CDR3 DNA reads as TGCGCCAGCAGCGAGGGACAGGGCTATGGCTACACCTTC. Protein: CASSEGQGYGYTF.

The chain recombines TRBV19 with TRBJ1-5; 7 bases align to TRBD1. Trimming took 5 bases from V and 0 from J; bases not matched to a gene: 10. The germline gives CDR1 LNHDA, CDR2 SQIVND (reference sequence). CDR3 length: 17 residues. The CDR3 protein is CASSVWQGVGSNQPQHF. In DNA form, the CDR3 reads TGTGCCAGTAGTGTCTGGCAGGGGGTGGGTAGCAATCAGCCCCAGCATTTT.

The CDR3 nucleotides are TGTGCCAGCAGCCCCCAACAGGGGGTCCTCTCCTACGAGCAGTACTTC. Amino acid sequence: CASSPQQGVLSYEQYF. The J gene is TRBJ2-7, the V gene TRBV7-9; 8 bases are shared with TRBD1. The CDR3 has 16 residues. J gave up 0 bases and V 5 bases, and 9 bases lay outside the gene matches. Germline V gene lookup returns CDR1 SEHNR and CDR2 FQNEAQ (reference sequence).

The V and J genes are TRBV21-1 and TRBJ1-1. TRBV21-1 is classified as a pseudogene. The length of the CDR3 is 16 residues. The CDR3 region has the DNA TGTGCCAGCAGCAAAGAAAGGGGGTACCGGGAGCCTGAAGCTTTCTTT. Translating it yields CASSKERGYREPEAFF.

V and J are TRBV5-1 and TRBJ2-7, with TRBD1 as a possible D gene (6 bases). This CDR3 comprises 15 residues. V dropped 3 bases and J dropped 1 base, with 14 bases sitting between them. Germline CDR1 is SGHRS and CDR2 is YFSETQ. CDR3 sequence (DNA): TGCGCCAGCAGCTCGAACATCGGACAGTCCTACGAGCAGTACTTC. Its translation: CASSSNIGQSYEQYF. Full variable domain (missing parts from reference TRBV5-1 and TRBJ2-7): KAGVTQTPRYLIKTRGQQVTLSCSPISGHRSVSWYQQTPGQGLQFLFEYFSETQRNKGNFPGRFSGRQFSNSRSEMNVSTLELGDSALYLCASSSNIGQSYEQYFGPGTRLTVT.

The genes are TRBV29-1 and TRBJ1-1, with 8 bases identical to TRBD1. Unmatched junction bases numbered 12, after V lost 7 bases and J lost 11 bases. The CDR3 consists of 12 residues. CDR1 and CDR2 from the germline V gene are SQVTM and ANQGSEA. The DNA of the CDR3 is TGCAGCGGCGACAGGGGCTTGTATGGCGCTTTCTTT. Protein product: CSGDRGLYGAFF.

This chain joins TRBV9 and TRBJ2-2, with D possibly being TRBD1 (5 bases). CDR3 size: 15 residues. From germline, CDR1 is SGDLS and CDR2 YYNGEE. Trimming removed 6 bases at V and 2 bases at J, with 14 bases between. The CDR3 region has the DNA TGTGCCAGCAATGACAGCCCCTTTAACACCGGGGAGCTGTTTTTT. It translates to CASNDSPFNTGELFF.